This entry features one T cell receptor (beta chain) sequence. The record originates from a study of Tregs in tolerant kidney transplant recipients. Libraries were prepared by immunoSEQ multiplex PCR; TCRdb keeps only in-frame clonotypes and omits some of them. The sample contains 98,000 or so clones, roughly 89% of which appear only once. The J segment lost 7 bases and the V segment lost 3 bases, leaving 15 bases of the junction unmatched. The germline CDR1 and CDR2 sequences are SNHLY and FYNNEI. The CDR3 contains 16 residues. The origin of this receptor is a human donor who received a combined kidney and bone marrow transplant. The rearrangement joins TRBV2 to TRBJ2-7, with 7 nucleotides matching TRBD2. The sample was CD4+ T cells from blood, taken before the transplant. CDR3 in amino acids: CASSDFLSSGKVEQYF. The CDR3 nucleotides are TGTGCCAGCAGTGATTTCCTTTCAAGCGGGAAAGTTGAGCAGTACTTC.